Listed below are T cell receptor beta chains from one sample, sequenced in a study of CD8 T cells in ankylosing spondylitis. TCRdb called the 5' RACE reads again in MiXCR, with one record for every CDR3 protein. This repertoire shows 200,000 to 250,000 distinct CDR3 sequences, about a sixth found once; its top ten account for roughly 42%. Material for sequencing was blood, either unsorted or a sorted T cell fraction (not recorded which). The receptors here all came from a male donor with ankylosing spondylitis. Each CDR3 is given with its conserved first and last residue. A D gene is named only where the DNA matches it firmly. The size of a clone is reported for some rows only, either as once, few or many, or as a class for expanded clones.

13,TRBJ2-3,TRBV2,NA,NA,TGTGCCAGCGGGGGGACCTCCACAGATACGCAGTATTTT,CASGGTSTDTQYF
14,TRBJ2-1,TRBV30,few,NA,TGTGCCTGGAGTGCCTCGGACCTGTACAATGAGCAGTTCTTC,CAWSASDLYNEQFF
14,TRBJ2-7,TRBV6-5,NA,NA,TGTGCCAGCAGTTACTCGACACAGGGATACGAGCAGTACTTC,CASSYSTQGYEQYF
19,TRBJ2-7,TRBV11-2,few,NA,TGTGCCAGCAGCTTAGGTGATTTGGGGCCCACAAGATCCTCCTACGAGCAGTACTTC,CASSLGDLGPTRSSYEQYF
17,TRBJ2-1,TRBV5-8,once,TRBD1,TGTGCCAGCAGCTTGGGGCTACCGGGACAGGGGAACAATGAGCAGTTCTTC,CASSLGLPGQGNNEQFF
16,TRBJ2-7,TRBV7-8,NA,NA,TGTGCCAGCAGCCCCCTACTAGAGGGGCCGACCTACGAGCAGTACTTC,CASSPLLEGPTYEQYF
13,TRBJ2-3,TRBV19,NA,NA,TGTGCCAGTAGTATAGACGGAGAGGATACGCAGTATTTT,CASSIDGEDTQYF
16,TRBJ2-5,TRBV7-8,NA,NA,TGTGCCAGCAGCTTAGAATGGGGGCAGATCCAAGAGACCCAGTACTTC,CASSLEWGQIQETQYF
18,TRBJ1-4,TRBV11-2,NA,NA,TGTGCCAGCAGCTTAGGGACAGTGCGCGGGGCAACTAATGAAAAACTGTTTTTT,CASSLGTVRGATNEKLFF
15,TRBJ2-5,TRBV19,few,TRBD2,TGTGCCAGTAAGGTACGGGGGGGCAGCCAAGAGACCCAGTACTTC,CASKVRGGSQETQYF
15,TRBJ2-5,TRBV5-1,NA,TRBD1,TGCGCCAGCAGCTTGGCCAACAGGGGGGCAGAGACCCAGTACTTC,CASSLANRGAETQYF
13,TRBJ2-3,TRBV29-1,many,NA,TGCAGCGCGAGAATACAAAGCACAGATACGCAGTATTTT,CSARIQSTDTQYF
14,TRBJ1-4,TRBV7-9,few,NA,TGTGCCAGCAGCCCGAATTATGGGGGCGAAAAACTGTTTTTT,CASSPNYGGEKLFF